This T cell receptor beta chain was retrieved from a study of blood T cell repertoires in COVID-19. Overall study: T cells, B-cell-depleted T cells, or PBMCs supplied cDNA or gDNA.

In terms of age and location, participants ranged from roughly 18 to 90 years and lived in fewer than 30 US areas. Recovery among Cohort 3 donors was established by two negative PCRs, clearance, or symptom resolution. Original data processing: Cell counts per sample came from amplifying reference gene primers. Repertoires were generated with immunoSEQ multiplex PCR, while TCRdb's copy carries only in-frame clones and drops some. V, J and clone size are those of that table, while D and trimming were read from the DNA. The top ten hold more than 8.5% of the sample, which has about 320,000 clones, roughly 90% seen once. The germline CDR1 and CDR2 sequences are MDHEN and SYDVKM. Trimming shortened V by 3 bases and J by 4 bases, and 10 bases separated the two germline ends. The CDR3 length is 14 residues.

The J gene is TRBJ1-3, the V gene TRBV28; D is uncertain. Sequencing used PBMCs or T cells enriched from blood (not recorded which). The receptor was derived from a woman in her late teens or twenties who had recovered from COVID-19. The CDR3 nucleotides read TGTGCCAGCAGTTTGTCAGCGGAAGGAAACACCATATATTTT. Protein product: CASSLSAEGNTIYF. Supplemented by reference TRBV28 and TRBJ1-3, the full variable domain reads DVKVTQSSRYLVKRTGEKVFLECVQDMDHENMFWYRQDPGLGLRLIYFSYDVKMKEKGDIPEGYSVSREKKERFSLILESASTNQTSMYLCASSLSAEGNTIYFGEGSWLTVV.